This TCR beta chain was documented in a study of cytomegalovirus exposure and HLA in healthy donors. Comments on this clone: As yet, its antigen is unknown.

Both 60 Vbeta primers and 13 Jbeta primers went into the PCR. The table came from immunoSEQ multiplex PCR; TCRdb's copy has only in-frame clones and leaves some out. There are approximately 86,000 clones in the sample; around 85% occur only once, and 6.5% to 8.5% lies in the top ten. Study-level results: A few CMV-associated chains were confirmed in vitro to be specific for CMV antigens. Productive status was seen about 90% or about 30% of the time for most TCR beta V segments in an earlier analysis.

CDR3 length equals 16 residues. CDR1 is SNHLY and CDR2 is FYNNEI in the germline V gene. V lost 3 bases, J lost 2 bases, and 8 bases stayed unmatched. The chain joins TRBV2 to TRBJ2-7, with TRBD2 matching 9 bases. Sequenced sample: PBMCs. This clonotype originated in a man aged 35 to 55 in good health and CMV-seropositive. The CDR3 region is CASSDGQRGAPYEQYF. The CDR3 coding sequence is TGTGCCAGCAGTGATGGTCAGCGGGGGGCCCCCTACGAGCAGTACTTC.